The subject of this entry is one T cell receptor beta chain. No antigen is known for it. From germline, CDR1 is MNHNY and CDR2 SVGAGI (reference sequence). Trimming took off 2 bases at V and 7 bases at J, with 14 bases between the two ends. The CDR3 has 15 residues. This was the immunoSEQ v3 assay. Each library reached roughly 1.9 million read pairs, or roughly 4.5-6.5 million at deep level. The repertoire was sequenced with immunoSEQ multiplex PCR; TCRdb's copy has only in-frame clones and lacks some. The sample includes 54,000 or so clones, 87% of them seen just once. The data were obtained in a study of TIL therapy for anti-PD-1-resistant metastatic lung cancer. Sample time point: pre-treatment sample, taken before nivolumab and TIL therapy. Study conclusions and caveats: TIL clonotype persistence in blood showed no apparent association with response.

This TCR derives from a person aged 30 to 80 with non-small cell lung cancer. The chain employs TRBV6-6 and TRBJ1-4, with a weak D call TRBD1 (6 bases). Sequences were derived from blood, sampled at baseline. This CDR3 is CASSYLRGGGEKLFF. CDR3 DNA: TGTGCCAGCAGTTACCTTAGGGGGGGTGGTGAAAAACTGTTTTTT.